A single sample gave rise to the 22 T cell receptor beta chains below, sequenced in a study of cytomegalovirus exposure and HLA in healthy donors. PCR amplification relied on 60 Vbeta primers (plus 13 Jbeta primers). Only in-frame clones appear in the TCRdb table, and some are missing; sequencing was by immunoSEQ multiplex PCR. The sample lists 200,000 to 250,000 clones; roughly four fifths were seen once. The sample taken for sequencing was PBMCs. All receptors come from a woman in her fifties or sixties in good health and CMV-seropositive.

This rearrangement joins TRBV10-1 to TRBJ2-2; D call uncertain. The CDR3 is 11 residues long. CDR1 is WNHNN and CDR2 is SYGVQD in the germline V gene (reference sequence). V gave up 7 bases and J gave up 6 bases, with 6 bases separating them. CDR3 in DNA: TGCGCCAGCATTATCTCCGGGGAGCTGTTTTTT. This translates into CASIISGELFF.

As DNA, the CDR3 is TGTGCCAGCAGCAGGGACAGAGGCAATCAGCCCCAGCATTTT. Translation gives CASSRDRGNQPQHF. The gene calls are TRBV11-2 and TRBJ1-5; 7 positions agree with TRBD1. The CDR3 length is 14 residues. Losses at the gene ends were 5 bases for V and 2 bases for J; bases not matched to a gene: 3. The germline CDR1 and CDR2 sequences are SGHAT and FQNNGV.

J is TRBJ2-1 and V is TRBV14; D remains unclear. Germline loops: CDR1 SGHDN, CDR2 FVKESK. V dropped 4 bases and J dropped 6 bases, with 4 bases sitting between them. CDR3 size: 11 residues. CDR3 coding DNA: TGTGCCAGCAGCCTTAGCAATGAGCAGTTCTTC. Its translation: CASSLSNEQFF.

Here the CDR3 DNA reads TGTGCCAGCAGCGTCCAAGCGGGAGACTCCTACGAGCAGTACTTC. Protein sequence: CASSVQAGDSYEQYF. This chain links TRBV9 with TRBJ2-5, with 8 bases lining up with TRBD2. The J call is in doubt because the DNA end fits TRBJ2-7 better. This CDR3 region has 15 residues. Germline V gene sequence: CDR1 SGDLS, CDR2 YYNGEE.

The J gene is TRBJ1-1, the V gene TRBV2, with 7 bases matching TRBD1. The germline CDR1 and CDR2 sequences are SNHLY and FYNNEI. The V gene end was trimmed by 6 bases and the J gene end by 1 base; junction bases not matched to a gene: 5. The CDR3 totals 14 residues. The CDR3 spells CASSTWTGNTEAFF. Here the CDR3 DNA reads TGTGCCAGCAGCACTTGGACAGGGAACACTGAAGCTTTCTTT.

This clone was seen once. The rearrangement uses TRBV7-3 and TRBJ2-3, with 11 bases lining up with TRBD2. The CDR3 is 16 amino acids. Trimming cost V 5 bases and J 2 bases; bases outside gene matches: 6. Looked up from germline, CDR1 is SGHTA and CDR2 is FQGTGA. This chain's CDR3 is CASSPLAGAPTDTQYF. The CDR3, as DNA: TGTGCCAGCAGCCCACTAGCGGGAGCTCCCACAGATACGCAGTATTTT. The variable domain in full, completed from reference TRBV7-3 and TRBJ2-3, reads GAGVSQTPSNKVTEKGKYVELRCDPISGHTALYWYRQSLGQGPEFLIYFQGTGAADDSGLPNDRFFAVRPEGSVSTLKIQRTERGDSAVYLCASSPLAGAPTDTQYFGPGTRLTVL.

This rearrangement joins TRBV6-5 to TRBJ2-7; 9 bases agree with TRBD2. Looked up from germline, CDR1 is MNHEY and CDR2 is SVGAGI. The CDR3 runs 13 residues. V shed 6 bases, J shed 4 bases, and the junction held 4 bases outside the gene matches. The CDR3 protein is CASRLAGAYEQYF. The CDR3 nucleotides read TGTGCCAGCAGACTAGCGGGTGCATACGAGCAGTACTTC.

This chain uses TRBV27 with TRBJ1-2, with 7 bases matching TRBD1. J lost 6 bases, V lost 6 bases, and 13 bases had no gene match. Per germline, CDR1 MNHEY and CDR2 SMNVEV (reference sequence). This CDR3 has 15 amino acids. The CDR3 reads CASSIKGARGDGYTF. CDR3 nucleotides: TGTGCCAGCAGCATAAAAGGGGCCAGGGGGGATGGCTACACCTTC.

This chain connects TRBV2 to TRBJ1-1, with a possible D match to TRBD1 (6 bases). This CDR3 contains 15 residues. V dropped 8 bases and J dropped 5 bases, with 21 bases sitting between them. From germline, CDR1 is SNHLY and CDR2 FYNNEI. CDR3 amino acids: CASGEGGRVVTEAFF. The CDR3 region has the DNA TGTGCCAGCGGGGAGGGGGGGAGGGTTGTGACTGAAGCTTTCTTT.

The CDR3 bases are TGCGCCAGCAGCCAAGAGGGGGGACTAGCGGGAGTTCGGGAGCTGTTTTTT. This codes for CASSQEGGLAGVRELFF. The chain recombines TRBV4-1 with TRBJ2-2; the match to TRBD2 covers 14 bases. The CDR3 length is 17 residues. The germline CDR1 and CDR2 sequences are MGHRA and YSYEKL. V lost 0 bases to trimming and J lost 9 bases; unmatched junction nucleotides: 6.

This clone has only one observation. The gene calls are TRBV2 and TRBJ1-5; 8 positions match TRBD1. V dropped 3 bases and J dropped 4; count of bases not matched to a gene: 2. Per germline, CDR1 SNHLY and CDR2 FYNNEI. CDR3 length equals 14 residues. The CDR3 DNA reads as TGTGCCAGCAGTGAGAGGACAGGGAATCAGCCCCAGCATTTT. Translated: CASSERTGNQPQHF.

This CDR3 reads CAISESRTGVMGEQYF. For the CDR3, the DNA is TGTGCCATCAGTGAGTCCCGGACAGGGGTTATGGGCGAGCAGTACTTC. V usage is TRBV10-3 and J usage is TRBJ2-7, with 9 positions matching TRBD1. After removal of 0 bases from V and 6 bases from J, the junction contained 9 bases not matched to a gene. The V gene's germline CDR1 is ENHRY and CDR2 SYGVKD. The CDR3 loop spans 16 amino acids.

V is TRBV5-6 and J is TRBJ2-7; D possibly corresponds to TRBD2 (6 bases). The germline V gene encodes CDR1 SGHDT and CDR2 YYEEEE. The V gene lost 1 base and the J gene lost 3 bases, with 14 bases spanning the gap. The CDR3 has 15 residues. The CDR3 bases are TGTGCCAGCAGCTTGTTAGCGGAAAACGGCTACGAGCAGTACTTC. Translated: CASSLLAENGYEQYF.

This clone was seen more than once but under ten times. The CDR3, as DNA: TGTGCCAGCAGCTTAGGGGCGACAGTAAACACTGAAGCTTTCTTT. This encodes CASSLGATVNTEAFF. V is TRBV7-2 and J is TRBJ1-1; D is possibly TRBD1 (5 bases). V dropped 1 base and J dropped 2 bases, with 11 bases sitting between them. The CDR3 has 15 amino acids. In germline, CDR1 is SGHTA, CDR2 FQGNSA.

The genes are TRBV10-3 and TRBJ2-1; 8 bases are shared with TRBD1. V was clipped by 2 bases and J by 5 bases; unmatched bases: 8. Germline loops: CDR1 ENHRY, CDR2 SYGVKD. This CDR3 has 16 amino acids. The CDR3 region is CAISERTGNGDNEQFF. In DNA, the CDR3 is TGTGCCATCAGTGAGAGGACAGGGAATGGGGACAATGAGCAGTTCTTC.

This sequence joins TRBV28 and TRBJ2-7; D not certain. Trimming removed 7 bases at V and 1 base at J, with 8 bases between. The CDR3 covers 12 residues. In germline, CDR1 is MDHEN, CDR2 SYDVKM. Written as DNA, the CDR3 is TGTGCCAGCAACAGTAGGTCCTACGAGCAGTACTTC. Its translation: CASNSRSYEQYF. The full variable domain, with the rest looked up from reference TRBV28 and TRBJ2-7, is DVKVTQSSRYLVKRTGEKVFLECVQDMDHENMFWYRQDPGLGLRLIYFSYDVKMKEKGDIPEGYSVSREKKERFSLILESASTNQTSMYLCASNSRSYEQYFGPGTRLTVT.

The chain uses TRBV5-1 and TRBJ2-2; the match to TRBD2 covers 7 bases. V trimming: 0 bases; J trimming: 8 bases; junction bases outside the gene matches: 10. Looked up from germline, CDR1 is SGHRS and CDR2 is YFSETQ. CDR3 length: 16 amino acids. The CDR3 sequence is CASSLDAGAQSGELFF. The CDR3 bases are TGCGCCAGCAGCTTGGATGCGGGAGCCCAATCAGGGGAGCTGTTTTTT.

This clone was detected once. V gene TRBV28 combines with J gene TRBJ2-1, with D possibly TRBD2 on 5 matching bases. Germline V gene sequence: CDR1 MDHEN, CDR2 SYDVKM. V shed 6 bases and J shed 8 bases, with 17 bases lying between them. CDR3 length equals 14 residues. In DNA, the CDR3 is TGTGCCAGCAGACCGGGCGGCCTAGCCTATGAGCAGTTCTTC. Translating gives CASRPGGLAYEQFF.

With regard to this clone: This specimen includes other DNA sequences encoding the same CDR3. V and J are TRBV6-1 and TRBJ1-1; 9 bases fit TRBD1. Germline V gene sequence: CDR1 MNHNS, CDR2 SASEGT. V was clipped by 5 bases and J by 3 bases; unmatched bases: 4. This CDR3 is built from 14 residues. The CDR3 is CASSRDRADTEAFF. The CDR3, as DNA: TGTGCCAGCAGTAGGGACAGGGCGGACACTGAAGCTTTCTTT.

The table lists this clone with a count of one. The chain recombines TRBV9 with TRBJ2-2; 8 nucleotides line up with TRBD2. The J segment lost 7 bases and the V segment lost 5 bases, leaving 7 bases of the junction unmatched. There are 14 residues in the CDR3. Germline V gene lookup returns CDR1 SGDLS and CDR2 YYNGEE. The CDR3 sequence: CASRASGLNGELFF. The CDR3 bases are TGTGCCAGCAGAGCTAGCGGGTTAAACGGGGAGCTGTTTTTT. Full variable domain (outside the CDR3, taken from reference TRBV9 and TRBJ2-2): DSGVTQTPKHLITATGQRVTLRCSPRSGDLSVYWYQQSLDQGLQFLIQYYNGEERAKGNILERFSAQQFPDLHSELNLSSLELGDSALYFCASRASGLNGELFFGEGSRLTVL.

This clone was seen only once. The J gene is TRBJ1-1, the V gene TRBV19; D perhaps matches TRBD1 (5 bases). Deletions cut 4 bases from V and 0 bases from J, with 15 bases between. The length of the CDR3 is 16 residues. Per germline, CDR1 LNHDA and CDR2 SQIVND (reference sequence). This CDR3 reads CASSNRSPRMNTEAFF. DNA of the CDR3: TGTGCCAGTAGTAACAGGAGTCCCAGAATGAACACTGAAGCTTTCTTT.

The rearrangement joins TRBV7-9 to TRBJ1-4; the match to TRBD1 covers 7 bases. Unmatched junction bases numbered 15, after V lost 1 base and J lost 10 bases. The CDR3 is 17 amino acids. The germline V gene has CDR1 SEHNR and CDR2 FQNEAQ (reference sequence). The CDR3 DNA reads as TGTGCCAGCAGCTTAGAAGGGGGCGGACAGAAAGGTGGAAAACTGTTTTTT. Protein product: CASSLEGGGQKGGKLFF. Full variable domain (missing parts from reference TRBV7-9 and TRBJ1-4): DTGVSQNPRHKITKRGQNVTFRCDPISEHNRLYWYRQTLGQGPEFLTYFQNEAQLEKSRLLSDRFSAERPKGSFSTLEIQRTEQGDSAMYLCASSLEGGGQKGGKLFFGSGTQLSVL.